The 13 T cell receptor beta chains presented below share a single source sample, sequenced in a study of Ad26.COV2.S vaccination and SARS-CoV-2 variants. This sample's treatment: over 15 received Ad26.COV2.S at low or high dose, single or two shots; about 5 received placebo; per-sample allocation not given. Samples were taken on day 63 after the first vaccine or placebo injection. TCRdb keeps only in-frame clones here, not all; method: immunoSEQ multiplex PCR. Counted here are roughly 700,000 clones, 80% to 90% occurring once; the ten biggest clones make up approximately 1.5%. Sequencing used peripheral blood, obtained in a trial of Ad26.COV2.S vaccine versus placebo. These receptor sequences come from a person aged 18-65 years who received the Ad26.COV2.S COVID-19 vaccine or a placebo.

This CDR3 reads CASSLGGRQPQHF. In nucleotides, the CDR3 is TGTGCCAGCAGCCTGGGGGGCAGACAGCCCCAGCATTTT. The chain links TRBV16 to TRBJ1-5; D perhaps matches TRBD1 (6 bases). V lost 4 bases to trimming and J lost 7 bases, with 11 bases between them. CDR1 is KGHSY, CDR2 FQNENV, per germline. CDR3 length: 13 residues.

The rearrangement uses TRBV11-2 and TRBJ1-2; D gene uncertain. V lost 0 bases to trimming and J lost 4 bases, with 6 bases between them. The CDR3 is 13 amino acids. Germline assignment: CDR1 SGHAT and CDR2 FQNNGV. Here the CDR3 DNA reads TGTGCCAGCAGCTTAGATGCGGGCTATGGCTACACCTTC. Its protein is CASSLDAGYGYTF.

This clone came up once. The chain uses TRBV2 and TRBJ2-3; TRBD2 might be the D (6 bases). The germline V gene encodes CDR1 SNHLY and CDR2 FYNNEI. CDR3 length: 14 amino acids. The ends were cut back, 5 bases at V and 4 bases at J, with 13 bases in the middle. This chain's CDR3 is CASSQGWRADTQYF. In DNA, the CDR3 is TGTGCCAGCAGTCAAGGGTGGAGGGCAGATACGCAGTATTTT.

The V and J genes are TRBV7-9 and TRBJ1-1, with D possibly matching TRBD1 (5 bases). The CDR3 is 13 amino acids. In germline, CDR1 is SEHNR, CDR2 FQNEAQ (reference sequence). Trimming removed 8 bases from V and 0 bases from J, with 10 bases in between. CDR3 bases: TGTGCCAGCGGATGGGGCATGAACACTGAAGCTTTCTTT. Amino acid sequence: CASGWGMNTEAFF.

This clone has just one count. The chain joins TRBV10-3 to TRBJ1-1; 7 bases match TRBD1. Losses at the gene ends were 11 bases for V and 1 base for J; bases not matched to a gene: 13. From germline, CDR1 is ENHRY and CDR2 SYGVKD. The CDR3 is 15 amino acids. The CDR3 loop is CASRQGLAENTEAFF. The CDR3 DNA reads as TGTGCCTCTCGACAGGGCTTAGCGGAGAACACTGAAGCTTTCTTT.

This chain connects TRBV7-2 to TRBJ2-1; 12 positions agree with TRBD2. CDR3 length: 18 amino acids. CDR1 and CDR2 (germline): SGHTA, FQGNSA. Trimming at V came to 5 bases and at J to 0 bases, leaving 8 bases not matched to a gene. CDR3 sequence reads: CASSRYPTSGSSYNEQFF. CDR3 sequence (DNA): TGTGCCAGCAGCAGATACCCGACTAGCGGGAGCTCCTACAATGAGCAGTTCTTC.

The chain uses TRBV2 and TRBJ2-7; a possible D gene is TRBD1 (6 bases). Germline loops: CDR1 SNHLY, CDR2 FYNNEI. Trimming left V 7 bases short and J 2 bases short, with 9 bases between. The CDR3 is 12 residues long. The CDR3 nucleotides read TGTGCCAGCAAGAGGGACACCTACGAGCAGTACTTC. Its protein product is CASKRDTYEQYF. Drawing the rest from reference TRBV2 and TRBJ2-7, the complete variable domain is EPEVTQTPSHQVTQMGQEVILRCVPISNHLYFYWYRQILGQKVEFLVSFYNNEISEKSEIFDDQFSVERPDGSNFTLKIRSTKLEDSAMYFCASKRDTYEQYFGPGTRLTVT.

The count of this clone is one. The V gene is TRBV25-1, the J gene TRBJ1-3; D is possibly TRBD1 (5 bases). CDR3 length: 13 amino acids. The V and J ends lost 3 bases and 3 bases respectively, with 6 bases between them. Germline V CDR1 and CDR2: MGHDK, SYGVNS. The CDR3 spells CASSEGVGNTIYF. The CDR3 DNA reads TGTGCCAGCAGTGAGGGGGTTGGAAACACCATATATTTT.

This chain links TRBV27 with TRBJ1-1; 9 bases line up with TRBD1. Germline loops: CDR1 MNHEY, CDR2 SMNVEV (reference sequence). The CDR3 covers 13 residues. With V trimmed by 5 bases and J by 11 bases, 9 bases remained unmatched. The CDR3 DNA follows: TGTGCCAGCAGTCCCGGACAGGGGAGGTTGGCTTTCTTT. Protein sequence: CASSPGQGRLAFF.

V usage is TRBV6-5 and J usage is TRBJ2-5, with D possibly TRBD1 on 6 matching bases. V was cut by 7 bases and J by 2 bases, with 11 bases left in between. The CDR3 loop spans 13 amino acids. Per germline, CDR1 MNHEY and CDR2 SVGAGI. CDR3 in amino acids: CASTGTLQETQYF. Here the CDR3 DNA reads TGTGCCAGCACGGGGACATTACAAGAGACCCAGTACTTC.

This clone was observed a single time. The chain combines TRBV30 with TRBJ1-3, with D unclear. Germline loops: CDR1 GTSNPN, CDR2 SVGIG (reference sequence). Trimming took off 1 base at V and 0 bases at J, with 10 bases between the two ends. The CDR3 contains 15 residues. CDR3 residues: CAWSGGGSSGNTIYF. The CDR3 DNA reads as TGTGCCTGGAGTGGAGGAGGGAGCTCTGGAAACACCATATATTTT.

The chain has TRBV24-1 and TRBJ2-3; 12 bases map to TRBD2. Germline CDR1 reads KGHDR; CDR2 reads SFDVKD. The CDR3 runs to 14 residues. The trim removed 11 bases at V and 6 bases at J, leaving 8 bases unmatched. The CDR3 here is CAIQTSGSMDTQYF. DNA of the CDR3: TGTGCCATTCAGACTAGCGGGAGTATGGATACGCAGTATTTT.

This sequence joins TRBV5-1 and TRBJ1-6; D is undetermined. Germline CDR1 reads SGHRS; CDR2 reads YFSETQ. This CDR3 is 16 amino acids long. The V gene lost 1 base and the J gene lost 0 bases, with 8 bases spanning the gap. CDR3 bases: TGCGCCAGCAGCTTGACTCTGAGCTCCTATAATTCACCCCTCCACTTT. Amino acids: CASSLTLSSYNSPLHF.